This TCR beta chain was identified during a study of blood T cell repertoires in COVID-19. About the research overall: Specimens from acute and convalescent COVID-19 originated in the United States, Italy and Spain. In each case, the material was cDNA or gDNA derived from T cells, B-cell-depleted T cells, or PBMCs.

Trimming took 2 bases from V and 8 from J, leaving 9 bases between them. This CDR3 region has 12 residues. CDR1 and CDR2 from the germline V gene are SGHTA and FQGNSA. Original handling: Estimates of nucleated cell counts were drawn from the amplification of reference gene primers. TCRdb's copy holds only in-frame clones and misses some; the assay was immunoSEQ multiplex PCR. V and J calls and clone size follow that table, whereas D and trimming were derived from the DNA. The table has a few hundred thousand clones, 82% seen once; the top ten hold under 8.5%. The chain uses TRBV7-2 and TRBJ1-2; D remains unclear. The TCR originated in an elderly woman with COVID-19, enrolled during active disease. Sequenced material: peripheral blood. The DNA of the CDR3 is TGTGCCAGCAGCTTAAGCGCCCGGGGCTACACCTTC. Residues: CASSLSARGYTF.